A selection of T cell receptor beta chains follows, all from one sample in a study of cytomegalovirus exposure and HLA in healthy donors. TCRdb's copy holds only in-frame clones and misses some; the assay was immunoSEQ multiplex PCR. Its table records more than 45,000 clones. Sequenced input: PBMCs. The receptors originated from a male donor in good health and CMV-seronegative. Each CDR3 is given with its conserved first and last residue.

>TRBJ2-5|TRBV7-2
CASSTRLAGVETQYF
>TRBJ2-5|TRBV7-2
CASSVDLRETQYF
>TRBJ1-2|TRBV5-4
CASSYLGRTGERGYTF
>TRBJ2-7|TRBV18
CASSPTFRDSPSYEQYF
>TRBJ2-7|TRBV10-1
CASSADRGRYF
>TRBJ2-3|TRBV28
CASSLAGVPSDTQYF
>TRBJ2-7|TRBV5-6
CASSSIGGLEGEQYF
>TRBJ1-2|TRBV29-1
CSVYRQDTNYGYTF
>TRBJ1-1|TRBV2
CASGHQGQGTFF
>TRBJ1-2|TRBV6-1
CASRDNQF
>TRBJ2-7|TRBV28
CASSLGQGAHEQYF
>TRBJ2-6|TRBV5-4
CASSPAGTGSGANVLTF
>TRBJ1-5|TRBV6-1
CASSGSVGDTSQPQHF
>TRBJ1-5|TRBV7-8
CASSRQRFGRGNQPQHF
>TRBJ2-4|TRBV18
CASSPQGVDKNIQYF
>TRBJ2-5|TRBV11-1
CASSLSTGQENQYF
>TRBJ2-7|TRBV9
CASSRTGTGIEQYF
>TRBJ2-1|TRBV28
CASSLSVRGGNEQFF
>TRBJ2-7|TRBV7-2
CASSPGTTAYEQYF
>TRBJ1-2|TRBV5-1
CASSLAGTPPSGYTF
>TRBJ2-1|TRBV11-2
CASSLGPGIYEQFF
>TRBJ2-5|TRBV6-1
CASRDRGQETQYF
>TRBJ2-7|TRBV7-3
CASSLSGESAYEQYF
>TRBJ1-4|TRBV29-1
CSVEDLPGGLFF
>TRBJ2-3|TRBV6-5
CASSYGTGPTDTQYF
>TRBJ2-7|TRBV28
CASSLRGGDSYEQYF
>.|TRBV27
CASSWTGGVHEQYF
>TRBJ1-2|TRBV28
CASSRTGSYGYTF
>TRBJ1-6|TRBV28
CASSARTGSASPLHF
>TRBJ2-1|TRBV7-2
CASSSGGAINEQFF
>TRBJ2-3|TRBV6-5
CASSYAGGADTQYF
>TRBJ1-3|TRBV10-3
CAITQGIGNTIYF
>TRBJ1-5|TRBV27
CASRRTGGKQPQHF
>TRBJ2-3|TRBV4-1
CASSQVGTSRDTQYF
>TRBJ1-1|TRBV14
CASSPQGYEAFF
>TRBJ2-1|TRBV28
CASSTWTGLKNEQFF
>TRBJ2-7|TRBV19
CASSELAGTSYEQYF
>TRBJ2-1|TRBV5-1
CASSKTTNNEQFF
>TRBJ2-5|TRBV5-1
CASRRSGGETQYF
>TRBJ2-7|TRBV4-1
CASSQAPGQGSNEQYF
>TRBJ1-5|TRBV30
CAWSPGGASNQPQHF
>TRBJ1-6|TRBV7-9
CASSLDPLPLHF
>TRBJ1-1|TRBV9
CASSVAGTGGVDTEAFF
>TRBJ2-1|TRBV5-4
CASTSYDNEQFF
>TRBJ1-6|TRBV7-3
CASSPGAGRNSPLHF
>TRBJ2-7|TRBV5-1
CASSPGLADYYEQYF
>TRBJ1-2|TRBV7-2
CASSFFRDRDNGYTF
>TRBJ2-3|TRBV7-6
CASSLVGTGFTDTQYF
>TRBJ2-7|TRBV7-2
CASSPGGAGGWNEQYF
>TRBJ2-1|TRBV5-1
CASSSDRSSDNEQFF
>.|TRBV11-2
CASSEAGGYNEQFF
>TRBJ2-7|TRBV7-2
CASSPGLAGNHAEQYF
>TRBJ1-2|TRBV29-1
CSGAGQNYGYTF
>TRBJ1-1|TRBV27
CASSNTGGGTEAFF
>TRBJ1-1|TRBV9
CASSAGTGGTEAFF
>TRBJ2-7|TRBV9
CASSVDFGRAYEQYF
>TRBJ2-7|TRBV6-1
CASTVDRGYEQYF
>TRBJ2-7|TRBV7-8
CASSLERGRYEQYF